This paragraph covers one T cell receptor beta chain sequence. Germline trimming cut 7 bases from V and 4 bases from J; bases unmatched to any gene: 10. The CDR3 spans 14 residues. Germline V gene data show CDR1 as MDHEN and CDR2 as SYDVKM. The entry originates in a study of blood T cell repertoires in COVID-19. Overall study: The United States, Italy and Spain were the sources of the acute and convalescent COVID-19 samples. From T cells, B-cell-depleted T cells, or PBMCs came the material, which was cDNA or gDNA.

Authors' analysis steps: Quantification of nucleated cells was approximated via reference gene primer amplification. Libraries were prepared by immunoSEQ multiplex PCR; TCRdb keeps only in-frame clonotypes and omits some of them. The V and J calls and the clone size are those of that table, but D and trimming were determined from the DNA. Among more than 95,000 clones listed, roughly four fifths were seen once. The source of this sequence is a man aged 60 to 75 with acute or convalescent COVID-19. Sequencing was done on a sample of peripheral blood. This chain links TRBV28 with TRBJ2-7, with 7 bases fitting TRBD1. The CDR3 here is CASTKGQRLYEQYF. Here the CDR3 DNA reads TGTGCCAGCACCAAGGGACAGCGCCTGTACGAGCAGTACTTC.